The 20 T cell receptor beta chains below all came from one sample that was sequenced in a study of T cell responses to AZD1222 COVID-19 vaccine. Using immunoSEQ multiplex PCR, the repertoire was profiled, and TCRdb retains in-frame clones only, with some absent. The sample yields about 110,000 clones, around 90% seen once. The material sequenced was peripheral blood, taken 28 days after the second AZD1222 dose. These receptors all come from an adult who received the AZD1222 COVID-19 vaccine.

The chain links TRBV4-2 to TRBJ1-1; TRBD1 agrees at 9 bases. Germline CDR1 LGHNA, CDR2 YNFKEQ. V shed 0 bases and J 4 bases; nucleotides not matched to a gene: 3. This CDR3 region has 15 residues. CDR3 nucleotide sequence: TGTGCCAGCAGCCAAGAACCGACAGGGGGCACTGAAGCTTTCTTT. This gives the protein CASSQEPTGGTEAFF.

The CDR3: CASTRQGFYEQYF. Written as DNA, the CDR3 is TGTGCCAGCACCCGACAGGGTTTCTACGAGCAGTACTTC. The chain employs TRBV2 and TRBJ2-7, with 7 positions matching TRBD1. This CDR3 has 13 residues. The V gene end was trimmed by 7 bases and the J gene end by 3 bases; junction bases not matched to a gene: 6. Germline V gene lookup returns CDR1 SNHLY and CDR2 FYNNEI.

The V call is TRBV12-3 or TRBV12-4, the J call TRBJ1-2, with D hard to call. The CDR3 has 12 residues. V dropped 4 bases and J dropped 5 bases, with 8 bases sitting between them. CDR3 in DNA: TGTGCCAGCAGTTGGGAGGTGTATGGCTACACCTTC. It is translated as CASSWEVYGYTF.

The chain carries TRBV3-1 (or the pseudogene TRBV3-2) and TRBJ2-7, with a tentative D call TRBD1 (5 bases). The CDR3 contains 15 residues. Germline loops: CDR1 LGHDT, CDR2 YNNKEL (reference sequence). V was shortened by 4 bases and J by 2 bases, with 15 bases between the two germline ends. This chain's CDR3 is CASSLTIRAAYEQYF. The DNA of the CDR3 is TGTGCCAGCAGCCTCACCATCAGGGCGGCCTACGAGCAGTACTTC.

The CDR3 reads CASGLAPLRNTFGYGYTF. CDR3 sequence (DNA): TGTGCTAGTGGTTTGGCCCCATTACGGAATACCTTTGGCTATGGCTACACCTTC. The chain couples TRBV12-5 to TRBJ1-2; no clear D. Germline CDR1 LGHNT, CDR2 FRNRAP. This CDR3 region has 18 residues. V dropped 1 base and J dropped 4 bases, with 22 bases sitting between them.

The V call is TRBV18, the J call TRBJ1-1; no clear D gene. Germline V gene lookup returns CDR1 KGHSH and CDR2 LQKENI. V was trimmed by 5 bases and J by 4 bases, leaving 20 bases between them. The CDR3 loop spans 16 amino acids. DNA of the CDR3: TGTGCCAGCTCAGCCTCTCGACGGGAGCTTGGCACTGAAGCTTTCTTT. This translates into CASSASRRELGTEAFF.

The chain carries TRBV6-5 and TRBJ2-1; D remains unclear. This CDR3 spans 14 amino acids. V was cut by 0 bases and J by 12 bases, with 15 bases left in between. From germline, CDR1 is MNHEY and CDR2 SVGAGI. The CDR3 loop is CASSYSAGFLVQFF. The CDR3 DNA follows: TGTGCCAGCAGTTACTCGGCCGGGTTCCTCGTGCAGTTCTTC.

The chain uses TRBV23-1 and TRBJ2-3; 9 bases align to TRBD1. TRBV23-1 is labeled an ORF, and its function is uncertain. This CDR3 region has 16 residues. V lost 3 bases to trimming and J lost 2 bases; unmatched junction nucleotides: 6. The CDR3 sequence is CASSHRDREFTDTQYF. The CDR3 nucleotides are TGCGCCAGCAGTCATCGGGACAGGGAGTTCACAGATACGCAGTATTTT.

The chain joins TRBV27 to TRBJ2-1; perhaps TRBD1 as D (6 bases). CDR1 MNHEY and CDR2 SMNVEV come from the germline V gene (reference sequence). This CDR3 is built from 15 residues. Here the CDR3 reads CARLLGHSSYNEQFF. As DNA, the CDR3 is TGTGCTAGGCTTCTGGGACATAGCTCCTACAATGAGCAGTTCTTC.

Concerning this clone itself: An end of the junction does not agree with germline; a read error may underlie this. This chain connects TRBV6-1 to TRBJ1-2, with D perhaps matching TRBD1 (5 bases). The CDR3 loop spans 13 amino acids. Per germline, CDR1 MNHNS and CDR2 SASEGT. The CDR3 here is CASREDSRYGYTF. The CDR3 DNA follows: TGTGCCAGCAGGGAAGACAGCCGCTATGGCTACACCTTC.

To note about this clone: One end of the junction fails to match germline, which may point to a read error. The rearrangement joins TRBV7-7 to TRBJ2-6; possible D gene TRBD1, 5 bases. The CDR3 loop spans 17 amino acids. Germline-derived CDR1 and CDR2 are SSHAT and FNYEAQ (reference sequence). The DNA of the CDR3 is TGTGCTAGCAGCCCTGACCCCCAGGGCTCTGGGGCCAACGTCCTGACTTTC. Translating gives CASSPDPQGSGANVLTF. The complete variable domain, with remaining parts taken from reference TRBV7-7 and TRBJ2-6, reads GAGVSQSPRYKVTKRGQDVTLRCDPISSHATLYWYQQALGQGPEFLTYFNYEAQPDKSGLPSDRFSAERPEGSISTLTIQRTEQRDSAMYRCASSPDPQGSGANVLTFGAGSRLTVL.

The chain has TRBV29-1 and TRBJ1-4; D is perhaps TRBD1 (6 bases). Germline lookup yields CDR1 SQVTM and CDR2 ANQGSEA. Trimming shortened V by 4 bases and J by 7 bases, and 16 bases separated the two germline ends. This CDR3 is built from 14 residues. The CDR3, as DNA: TGCAGCGTTGGTCGGGACACCGAAGGTGAAAAACTGTTTTTT. Its translation is CSVGRDTEGEKLFF.

The rearrangement links TRBV7-9 to TRBJ1-1; no clear D. The CDR3 runs to 14 residues. The V end was cut by 0 bases, the J end by 0 bases, with 5 bases between. The germline CDR1 and CDR2 sequences are SEHNR and FQNEAQ (reference sequence). In nucleotides, the CDR3 is TGTGCCAGCAGCTTAGCCTCCATGAACACTGAAGCTTTCTTT. The encoded protein is CASSLASMNTEAFF.

V usage is TRBV2 and J usage is TRBJ2-6; no clear D gene. Germline-derived CDR1 and CDR2 are SNHLY and FYNNEI. V lost 6 bases and J 0 bases, leaving 9 bases between the germline ends. This CDR3 region has 15 residues. The CDR3 sequence is CASSPENSGANVLTF. In DNA, the CDR3 is TGTGCCAGCAGCCCGGAAAACTCTGGGGCCAACGTCCTGACTTTC.

The chain uses TRBV2 and TRBJ1-5; D ambiguous. This CDR3 region has 12 residues. Germline CDR1 is SNHLY and CDR2 is FYNNEI. V was trimmed by 6 bases and J by 9 bases, leaving 12 bases between them. Here the CDR3 reads CASRRVSGPQHF. Here the CDR3 DNA reads TGTGCCAGCAGGAGGGTCTCAGGGCCCCAGCATTTT.

The chain couples TRBV2 to TRBJ2-3; a possible D gene is TRBD1 (6 bases). Germline lookup yields CDR1 SNHLY and CDR2 FYNNEI. V lost 3 bases to trimming and J lost 4 bases, with 11 bases between them. The CDR3 sequence is 14 residues long. This CDR3 is CASSEGAASDTQYF. DNA of the CDR3: TGTGCCAGCAGTGAGGGGGCAGCCTCAGATACGCAGTATTTT.

The gene calls are TRBV27 and TRBJ1-5; TRBD1 aligns across 9 bases. The CDR3 covers 13 residues. Per the germline V gene, CDR1 is MNHEY and CDR2 is SMNVEV (reference sequence). With V trimmed by 11 bases and J by 3 bases, 5 bases remained unmatched. CDR3 sequence (DNA): TGTGCCGCAGGACAGGGGAACAATCAGCCCCAGCATTTT. Encoded protein: CAAGQGNNQPQHF.

In DNA, the CDR3 is TGTGCCAGTTGGGACTGGGGCCCTCATCAGCCCCAGCATTTT. Residues: CASWDWGPHQPQHF. V and J are TRBV19 and TRBJ1-5; possibly TRBD1 for D (5 bases). The CDR3 sequence is 14 residues long. V lost 8 bases, J lost 5 bases, and 16 bases lay in between. Germline V gene data show CDR1 as LNHDA and CDR2 as SQIVND (reference sequence).

J is TRBJ1-2 and V is TRBV7-8; tentative D call: TRBD1 (5 bases). This CDR3 contains 13 residues. Trimming took off 8 bases at V and 3 bases at J, with 13 bases between the two ends. Germline V gene lookup returns CDR1 SGHVS and CDR2 FQNEAQ. Here the CDR3 reads CASSPGTHYGYTF. In nucleotides, the CDR3 is TGTGCCAGCTCCCCCGGGACGCACTATGGCTACACCTTC.

This chain uses TRBV2 with TRBJ1-1; TRBD1 matches at 7 bases. The V gene end was trimmed by 7 bases and the J gene end by 5 bases; junction bases not matched to a gene: 13. Germline lookup yields CDR1 SNHLY and CDR2 FYNNEI. This CDR3 is 15 amino acids long. DNA of the CDR3: TGTGCCAGCAAGTTCGTGGAGGGGGCCGGGACTGAAGCTTTCTTT. Encoded protein: CASKFVEGAGTEAFF.